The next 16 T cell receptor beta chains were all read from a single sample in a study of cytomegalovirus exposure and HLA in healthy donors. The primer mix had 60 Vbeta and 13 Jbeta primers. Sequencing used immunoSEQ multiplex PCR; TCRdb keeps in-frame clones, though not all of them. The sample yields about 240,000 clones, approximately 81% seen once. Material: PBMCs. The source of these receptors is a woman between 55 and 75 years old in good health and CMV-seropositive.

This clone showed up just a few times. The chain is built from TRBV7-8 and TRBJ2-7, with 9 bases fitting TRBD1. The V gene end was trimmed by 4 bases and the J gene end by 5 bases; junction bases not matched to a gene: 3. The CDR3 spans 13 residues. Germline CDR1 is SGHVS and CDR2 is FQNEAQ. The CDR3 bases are TGTGCCAGCAGCTCCTACAGGGGGCACGAGCAGTACTTC. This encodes CASSSYRGHEQYF.

CDR3 amino acids: CASRNGQGEAFF. CDR3 bases: TGTGCCAGCAGGAATGGACAGGGTGAAGCTTTCTTT. The chain links TRBV6-5 to TRBJ1-1; TRBD1 aligns across 8 bases. The CDR3 has 12 residues. Looked up from germline, CDR1 is MNHEY and CDR2 is SVGAGI. V gave up 6 bases and J gave up 7 bases; unmatched junction bases: 4.

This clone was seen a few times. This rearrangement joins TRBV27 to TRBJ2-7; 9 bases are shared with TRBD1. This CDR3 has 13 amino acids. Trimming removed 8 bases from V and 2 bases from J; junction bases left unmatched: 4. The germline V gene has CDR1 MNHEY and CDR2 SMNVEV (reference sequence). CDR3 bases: TGTGCCAGCGGGACAGGGAGCGCCTACGAGCAGTACTTC. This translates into CASGTGSAYEQYF.

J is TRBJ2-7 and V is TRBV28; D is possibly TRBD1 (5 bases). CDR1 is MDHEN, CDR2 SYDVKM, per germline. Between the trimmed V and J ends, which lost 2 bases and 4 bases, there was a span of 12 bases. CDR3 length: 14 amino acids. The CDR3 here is CASSLASREYEQYF. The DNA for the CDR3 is TGTGCCAGCAGTTTAGCGTCCAGGGAATACGAGCAGTACTTC.

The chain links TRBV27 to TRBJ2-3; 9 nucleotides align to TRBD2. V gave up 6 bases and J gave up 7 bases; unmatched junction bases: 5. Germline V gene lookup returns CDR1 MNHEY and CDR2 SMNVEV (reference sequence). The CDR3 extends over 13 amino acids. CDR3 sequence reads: CASRLSGGYTQYF. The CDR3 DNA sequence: TGTGCCAGCAGACTTAGCGGGGGCTATACGCAGTATTTT.

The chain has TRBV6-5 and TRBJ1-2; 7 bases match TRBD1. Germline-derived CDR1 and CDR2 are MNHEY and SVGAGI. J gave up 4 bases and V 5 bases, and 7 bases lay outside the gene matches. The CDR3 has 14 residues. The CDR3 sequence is CASSNFWDSYGYTF. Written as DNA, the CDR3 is TGTGCCAGCAGTAATTTTTGGGACAGCTATGGCTACACCTTC.

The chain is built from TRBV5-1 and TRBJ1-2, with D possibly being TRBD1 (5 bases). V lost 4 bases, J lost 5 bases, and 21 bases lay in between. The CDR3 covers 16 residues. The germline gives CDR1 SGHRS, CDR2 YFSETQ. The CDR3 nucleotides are TGCGCCAGCAGCCTAGACCCCCGGGACTCGGTATATGGCTACACCTTC. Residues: CASSLDPRDSVYGYTF. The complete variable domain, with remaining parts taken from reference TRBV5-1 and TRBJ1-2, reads KAGVTQTPRYLIKTRGQQVTLSCSPISGHRSVSWYQQTPGQGLQFLFEYFSETQRNKGNFPGRFSGRQFSNSRSEMNVSTLELGDSALYLCASSLDPRDSVYGYTFGSGTRLTVV.

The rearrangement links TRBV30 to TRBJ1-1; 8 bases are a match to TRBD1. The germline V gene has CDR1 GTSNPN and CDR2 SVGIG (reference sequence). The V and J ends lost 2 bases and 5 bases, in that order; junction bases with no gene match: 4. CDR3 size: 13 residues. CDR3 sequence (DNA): TGTGCCTGGAGTCCAGACAGGGGTACTGAAGCTTTCTTT. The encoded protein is CAWSPDRGTEAFF.

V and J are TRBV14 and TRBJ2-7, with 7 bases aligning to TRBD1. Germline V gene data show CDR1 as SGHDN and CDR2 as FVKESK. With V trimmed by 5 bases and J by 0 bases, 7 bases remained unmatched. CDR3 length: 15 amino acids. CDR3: CASSDRDSPSYEQYF. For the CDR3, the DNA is TGTGCCAGCAGCGACCGGGACAGCCCCTCCTACGAGCAGTACTTC.

The CDR3 reads CASSASGTSGRNHIQYF. The CDR3 nucleotides are TGTGCCAGCAGTGCGTCCGGGACTAGCGGGAGGAACCACATTCAGTACTTC. The V and J genes are TRBV2 and TRBJ2-4; 15 nucleotides agree with TRBD2. This CDR3 spans 17 amino acids. V was pared by 4 bases and J by 8 bases, with 9 bases of the junction left unmatched. CDR1 is SNHLY and CDR2 is FYNNEI in the germline V gene. The full variable domain, its missing parts supplied by reference TRBV2 and TRBJ2-4, is EPEVTQTPSHQVTQMGQEVILRCVPISNHLYFYWYRQILGQKVEFLVSFYNNEISEKSEIFDDQFSVERPDGSNFTLKIRSTKLEDSAMYFCASSASGTSGRNHIQYFGAGTRLSVL.

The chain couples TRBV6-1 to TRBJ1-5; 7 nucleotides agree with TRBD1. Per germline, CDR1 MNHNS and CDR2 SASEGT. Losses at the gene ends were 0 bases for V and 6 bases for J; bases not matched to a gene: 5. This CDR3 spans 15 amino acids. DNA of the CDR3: TGTGCCAGCAGTGAAGCGCACAGGGGAGGTCAGCCCCAGCATTTT. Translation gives CASSEAHRGGQPQHF.

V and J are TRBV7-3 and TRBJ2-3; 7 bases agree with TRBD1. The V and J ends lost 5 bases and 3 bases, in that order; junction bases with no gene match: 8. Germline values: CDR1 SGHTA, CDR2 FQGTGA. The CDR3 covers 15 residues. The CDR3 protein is CASSPAATGTDTQYF. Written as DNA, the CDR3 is TGTGCCAGCAGCCCCGCCGCGACAGGGACAGATACGCAGTATTTT.

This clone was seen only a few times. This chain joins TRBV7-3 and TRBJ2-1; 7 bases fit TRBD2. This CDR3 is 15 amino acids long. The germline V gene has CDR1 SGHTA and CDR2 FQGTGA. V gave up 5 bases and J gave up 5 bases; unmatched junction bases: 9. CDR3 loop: CASSGAGTVHNEQFF. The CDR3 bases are TGTGCCAGCAGCGGAGCGGGAACGGTCCACAATGAGCAGTTCTTC. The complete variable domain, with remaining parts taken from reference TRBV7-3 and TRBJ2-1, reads GAGVSQTPSNKVTEKGKYVELRCDPISGHTALYWYRQSLGQGPEFLIYFQGTGAADDSGLPNDRFFAVRPEGSVSTLKIQRTERGDSAVYLCASSGAGTVHNEQFFGPGTRLTVL.

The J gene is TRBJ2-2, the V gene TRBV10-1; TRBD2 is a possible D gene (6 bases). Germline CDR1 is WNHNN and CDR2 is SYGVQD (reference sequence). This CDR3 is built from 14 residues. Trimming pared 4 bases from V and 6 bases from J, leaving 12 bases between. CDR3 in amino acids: CASSVERRAGELFF. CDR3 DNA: TGCGCCAGCAGTGTCGAGAGGAGGGCCGGGGAGCTGTTTTTT.

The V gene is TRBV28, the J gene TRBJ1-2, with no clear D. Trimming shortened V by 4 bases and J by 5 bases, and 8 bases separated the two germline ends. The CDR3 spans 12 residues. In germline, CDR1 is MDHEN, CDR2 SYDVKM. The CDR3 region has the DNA TGTGCCAGCAGTTCCAGCGAGTATGGCTACACCTTC. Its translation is CASSSSEYGYTF.

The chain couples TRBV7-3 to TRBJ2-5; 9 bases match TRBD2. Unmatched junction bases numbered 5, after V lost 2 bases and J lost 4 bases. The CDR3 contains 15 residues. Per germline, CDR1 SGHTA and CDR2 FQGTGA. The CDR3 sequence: CASSLAAGGLETQYF. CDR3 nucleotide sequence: TGTGCCAGCAGCTTAGCAGCGGGAGGACTAGAGACCCAGTACTTC. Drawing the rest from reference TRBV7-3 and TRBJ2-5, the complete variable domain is GAGVSQTPSNKVTEKGKYVELRCDPISGHTALYWYRQSLGQGPEFLIYFQGTGAADDSGLPNDRFFAVRPEGSVSTLKIQRTERGDSAVYLCASSLAAGGLETQYFGPGTRLLVL.